This T cell receptor (beta chain) originates from a study of graft-versus-host responses after intestinal transplantation. Trimming cost V 3 bases and J 4 bases, with 12 bases left between them. Germline lookup yields CDR1 LNHDA and CDR2 SQIVND (reference sequence). CDR3 length: 14 residues. On this clone: Antigen: not known.

Only in-frame clones appear in the TCRdb table, and some are missing; sequencing was by immunoSEQ multiplex PCR. Here the sample spans some 90,000 clones, around 93% being singletons. Whole-study results and caveats: High graft-versus-host to host-versus-graft clonal ratios were seen in allografts of patients with graft-donor T cell macrochimerism. Recipient marrow showed GvH clones, some seen first in ileum or blood.

The chain is built from TRBV19 and TRBJ1-1; the D gene is possibly TRBD1 (5 bases). The sequence was collected from a human donor who was the organ donor for an intestinal transplant. This material consisted of unstimulated CD8+ T cells sorted from spleen or lymph node cells, taken before transplant. The chain's CDR3 is CASSITGTATEAFF. CDR3 nucleotides: TGTGCCAGTAGTATTACAGGCACGGCCACTGAAGCTTTCTTT. Together with reference TRBV19 and TRBJ1-1, the CDR3 gives the full variable domain: DGGITQSPKYLFRKEGQNVTLSCEQNLNHDAMYWYRQDPGQGLRLIYYSQIVNDFQKGDIAEGYSVSREKKESFPLTVTSAQKNPTAFYLCASSITGTATEAFFGQGTRLTVV.